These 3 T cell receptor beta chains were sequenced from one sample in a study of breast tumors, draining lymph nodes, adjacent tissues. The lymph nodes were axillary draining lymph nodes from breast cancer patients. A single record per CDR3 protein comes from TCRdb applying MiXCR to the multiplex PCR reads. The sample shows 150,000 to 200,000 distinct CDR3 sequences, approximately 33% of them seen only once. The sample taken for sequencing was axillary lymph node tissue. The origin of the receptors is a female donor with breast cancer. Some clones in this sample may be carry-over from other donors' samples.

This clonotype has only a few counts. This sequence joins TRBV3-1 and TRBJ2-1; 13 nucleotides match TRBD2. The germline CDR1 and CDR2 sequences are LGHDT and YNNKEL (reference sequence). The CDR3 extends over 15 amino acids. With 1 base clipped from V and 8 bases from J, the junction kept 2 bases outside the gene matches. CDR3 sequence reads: CASSQVGLAGDEQFF. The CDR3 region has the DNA TGTGCCAGCAGCCAAGTAGGACTAGCGGGAGATGAGCAGTTCTTC.

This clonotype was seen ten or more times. The CDR3, as DNA: TGTGCCAGCAGCCAAGATTACCACAGCCAGGGGACCCAGTACTTC. This gives the protein CASSQDYHSQGTQYF. This chain links TRBV4-2 with TRBJ2-5; a weak D match, TRBD1 (5 bases). Germline CDR1 LGHNA, CDR2 YNFKEQ. The CDR3 sequence is 15 residues long. Between the trimmed V and J ends, which lost 0 bases and 7 bases, there was a span of 15 bases.

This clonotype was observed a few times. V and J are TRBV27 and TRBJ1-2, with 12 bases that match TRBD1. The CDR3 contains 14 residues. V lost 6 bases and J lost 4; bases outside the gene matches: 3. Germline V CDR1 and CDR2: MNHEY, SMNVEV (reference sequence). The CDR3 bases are TGTGCCAGCAGAAGGGGACAGGGGGCCTATGGCTACACCTTC. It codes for CASRRGQGAYGYTF.